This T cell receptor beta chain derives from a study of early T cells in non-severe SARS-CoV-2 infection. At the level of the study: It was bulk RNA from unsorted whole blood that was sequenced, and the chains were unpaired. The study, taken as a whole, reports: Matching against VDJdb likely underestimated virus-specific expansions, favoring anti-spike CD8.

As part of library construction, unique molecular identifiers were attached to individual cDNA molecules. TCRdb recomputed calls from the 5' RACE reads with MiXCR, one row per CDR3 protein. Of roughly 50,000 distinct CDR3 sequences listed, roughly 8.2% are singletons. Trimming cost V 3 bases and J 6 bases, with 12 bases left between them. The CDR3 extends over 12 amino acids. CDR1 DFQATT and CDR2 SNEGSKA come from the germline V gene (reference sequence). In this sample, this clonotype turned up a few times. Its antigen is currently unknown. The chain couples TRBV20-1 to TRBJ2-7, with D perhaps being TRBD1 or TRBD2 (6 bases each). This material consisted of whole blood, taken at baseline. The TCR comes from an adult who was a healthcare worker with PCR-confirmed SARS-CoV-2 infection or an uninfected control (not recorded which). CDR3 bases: TGCAGTGCTAGGGGGGGCGGTGTCGAGCAGTACTTC. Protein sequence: CSARGGGVEQYF.